These 14 T cell receptor beta chains were sequenced from one sample in a study of T cell responses to AZD1222 COVID-19 vaccine. Some clones are missing from TCRdb's copy, which holds only in-frame ones; the method was immunoSEQ multiplex PCR. There are some 75,000 clones in the sample; around nine tenths occur only once, and about a tenth lies in the top ten. The sequencing here drew on peripheral blood, taken on day 0 of AZD1222 vaccination. The source is an adult in good health.

The chain carries TRBV20-1 and TRBJ1-1; D is undetermined. V gave up 3 bases and J gave up 1 base, with 12 bases separating them. Germline V gene data show CDR1 as DFQATT and CDR2 as SNEGSKA (reference sequence). The CDR3 is 14 amino acids. In nucleotides, the CDR3 is TGCAGTGCTAGTGGTTTTCTAACGAACACTGAAGCTTTCTTT. Protein sequence: CSASGFLTNTEAFF.

This clone was picked up a small number of times. V and J are TRBV6-4 and TRBJ2-1; TRBD2 matches at 11 bases. J lost 8 bases, V lost 0 bases, and 3 bases had no gene match. Germline V lookup: CDR1 MRHNA, CDR2 SNTAGT. The CDR3 extends over 15 amino acids. DNA for the CDR3: TGTGCCAGCAGTGACTCCCTAGCGGGAGGCGATGAGCAGTTCTTC. Residues: CASSDSLAGGDEQFF.

V gene TRBV7-9 combines with J gene TRBJ1-6; D remains ambiguous. V shed 1 base and J shed 5 bases, with 15 bases lying between them. The CDR3 runs to 17 residues. Germline assignment: CDR1 SEHNR and CDR2 FQNEAQ (reference sequence). CDR3 DNA sequence: TGTGCCAGCAGCTTAGATTCTGGACCCCATAATAATTCACCCCTCCACTTT. Residues: CASSLDSGPHNNSPLHF.

This chain links TRBV12-5 with TRBJ1-5; no clear D gene. The CDR3 has 12 residues. V lost 1 base, J lost 7 bases, and 5 bases lay in between. Germline CDR1 LGHNT, CDR2 FRNRAP. The CDR3 here is CASGLAEQPQHF. Here the CDR3 DNA reads TGTGCTAGTGGTTTGGCGGAGCAGCCCCAGCATTTT.

V is TRBV11-2 and J is TRBJ2-2; D could derive from TRBD1 or TRBD2 (5 bases each). The CDR3 length is 14 residues. Deletions cut 4 bases from V and 4 bases from J, with 10 bases between. The germline CDR1 and CDR2 sequences are SGHAT and FQNNGV. The CDR3 spells CASSSRESTGELFF. The CDR3 coding sequence is TGTGCCAGCAGCTCCAGGGAGAGCACCGGGGAGCTGTTTTTT.

There are a few counts of this clone. The chain recombines TRBV30 with TRBJ2-3; TRBD2 might be the D (5 bases). Trimming removed 5 bases from V and 0 bases from J, with 15 bases in between. The CDR3 is 15 residues long. CDR1 is GTSNPN, CDR2 SVGIG, per germline (reference sequence). The CDR3 reads CAWSRERDSTDTQYF. DNA for the CDR3: TGTGCCTGGTCAAGGGAGCGCGATAGCACAGATACGCAGTATTTT.

The chain is built from TRBV19 and TRBJ2-3; D may be TRBD2 (6 bases). CDR1 is LNHDA, CDR2 SQIVND, per germline (reference sequence). V gave up 4 bases and J gave up 0 bases, with 14 bases separating them. This CDR3 spans 16 amino acids. The CDR3 nucleotides are TGTGCCAGTAGTACGGTCGCGGGGACTAGCACAGATACGCAGTATTTT. This sequence encodes CASSTVAGTSTDTQYF.

V is TRBV19 and J is TRBJ1-2; 9 nucleotides agree with TRBD1. The V gene end was trimmed by 7 bases and the J gene end by 3 bases; junction bases not matched to a gene: 12. Germline V gene sequence: CDR1 LNHDA, CDR2 SQIVND (reference sequence). The CDR3 is 16 amino acids. This chain's CDR3 is CASTPTGTGYYYGYTF. CDR3 sequence (DNA): TGTGCCAGTACCCCGACCGGGACAGGGTATTACTATGGCTACACCTTC.

This clone showed up just once. The V call is TRBV24-1, the J call TRBJ2-7; D possibly corresponds to TRBD2 (5 bases). The CDR3 runs to 15 residues. The germline V gene encodes CDR1 KGHDR and CDR2 SFDVKD. Trimming pared 3 bases from V and 2 bases from J, leaving 13 bases between. The CDR3 here is CATSDRGQPAYEQYF. The CDR3, as DNA: TGTGCCACCAGTGATCGCGGGCAGCCGGCCTACGAGCAGTACTTC.

This chain joins TRBV5-1 and TRBJ1-2; maybe TRBD1 (5 bases). This CDR3 contains 14 residues. Germline V lookup: CDR1 SGHRS, CDR2 YFSETQ. The V and J ends lost 0 bases and 8 bases respectively, with 14 bases between them. The CDR3, as DNA: TGCGCCAGCAGCTTGGCCTTGACAGCTGACGGCTACACCTTC. It codes for CASSLALTADGYTF.

This clone turned up a few times. V is TRBV15 and J is TRBJ2-1; 7 nucleotides agree with TRBD2. The length of the CDR3 is 17 residues. The J segment lost 2 bases and the V segment lost 0 bases, leaving 7 bases of the junction unmatched. In germline, CDR1 is LNHNV, CDR2 YYDKDF (reference sequence). In DNA, the CDR3 is TGTGCCACCAGCAGAGAGTCGAGCGGGGCCGCCTACAATGAGCAGTTCTTC. It yields the protein CATSRESSGAAYNEQFF. Supplemented by reference TRBV15 and TRBJ2-1, the full variable domain reads DAMVIQNPRYQVTQFGKPVTLSCSQTLNHNVMYWYQQKSSQAPKLLFHYYDKDFNNEADTPDNFQSRRPNTSFCFLDIRSPGLGDTAMYLCATSRESSGAAYNEQFFGPGTRLTVL.

The chain recombines TRBV6-5 with TRBJ1-2; the D is unclear. The CDR3 extends over 13 amino acids. The germline V and J ends were trimmed by 5 bases and 8 bases, with 15 bases remaining between them. From germline, CDR1 is MNHEY and CDR2 SVGAGI. CDR3 sequence: CASSQSLGGGYTF. CDR3 sequence (DNA): TGTGCCAGCAGTCAAAGTCTGGGTGGCGGCTACACCTTC.

This clone was observed a single time. The rearrangement joins TRBV7-6 to TRBJ2-7, with D possibly matching TRBD1 (7 bases). Germline V gives CDR1 SGHVS, CDR2 FNYEAQ. The CDR3 loop spans 16 amino acids. V shed 1 base and J shed 5 bases, with 18 bases lying between them. The CDR3 reads CASSLGPGGGGNEQYV. CDR3 DNA sequence: TGTGCCAGCAGCTTAGGGCCTGGCGGAGGGGGCAACGAGCAGTACGTC.

V is TRBV5-6 and J is TRBJ1-4; D is uncertain. Germline CDR1 reads SGHDT; CDR2 reads YYEEEE. The CDR3 sequence is 14 residues long. V shed 5 bases and J shed 8 bases, with 16 bases lying between them. CDR3 sequence (DNA): TGTGCCAGCAGTCCAGACATACAAGGGGAAAAACTGTTTTTT. It encodes CASSPDIQGEKLFF. Variable domain in full (rest from reference TRBV5-6 and TRBJ1-4): DAGVTQSPTHLIKTRGQQVTLRCSPKSGHDTVSWYQQALGQGPQFIFQYYEEEERQRGNFPDRFSGHQFPNYSSELNVNALLLGDSALYLCASSPDIQGEKLFFGSGTQLSVL.